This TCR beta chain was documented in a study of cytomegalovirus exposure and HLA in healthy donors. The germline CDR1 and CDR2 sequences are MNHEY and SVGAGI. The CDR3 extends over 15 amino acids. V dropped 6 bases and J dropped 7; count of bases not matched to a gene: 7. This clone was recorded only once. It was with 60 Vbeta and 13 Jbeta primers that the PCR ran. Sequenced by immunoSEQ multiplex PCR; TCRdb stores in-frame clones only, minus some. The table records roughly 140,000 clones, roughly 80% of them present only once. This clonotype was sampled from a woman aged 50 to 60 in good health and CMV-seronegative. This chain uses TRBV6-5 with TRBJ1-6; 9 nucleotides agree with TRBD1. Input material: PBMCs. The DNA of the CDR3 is TGTGCCAGCAGCAGAGGGACAGGGATCAATTCACCCCTCCACTTT. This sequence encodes CASSRGTGINSPLHF.